Listed below are T cell receptor beta chains from one sample, sequenced in a study of CD8 T cells in Susac syndrome. TCRdb analysed the immunoSEQ multiplex PCR reads with MiXCR anew, one entry per CDR3 protein. The table records about 100,000 distinct CDR3 sequences, 95% of them present only once. The source material was CD8+ T cells from PBMCs. The receptors derive from a human donor with Susac syndrome. CDR3s include the opening cysteine and the closing phenylalanine or tryptophan. Each record gives: J gene, V gene, clone size, D gene, CDR3 protein, CDR3 DNA. A D gene is named only where the DNA matches it firmly. Clone size is not always given. Where it is, it says once, few, many or a class for expanded clones.

TRBJ2-3 TRBV4-1 . TRBD1 CASSPQGTRTDTQYF TGCGCCAGCAGCCCACAGGGGACCCGCACAGATACGCAGTATTTT
TRBJ2-2 TRBV12-3/TRBV12-4 . . CASSSLGAGELFF TGTGCCAGCAGTTCCCTTGGAGCCGGGGAGCTGTTTTTT
TRBJ2-1 TRBV29-1 . . CSGKEGLVNEQFF TGCAGCGGTAAGGAGGGCCTTGTAAATGAGCAGTTCTTC
TRBJ1-4 TRBV29-1 . . CSVGDTWEKLFF TGCAGCGTTGGAGACACTTGGGAAAAACTGTTTTTT
TRBJ1-1 TRBV20-1 . TRBD1 CSARGRGQALTEAFF TGCAGTGCTAGGGGCCGGGGACAGGCACTCACTGAAGCTTTCTTT
TRBJ1-3 TRBV7-9 . . CASTTGIVRESSGNTIYF TGTGCCAGCACCACTGGGATCGTACGGGAGAGCTCTGGAAACACCATATATTTT
TRBJ1-2 TRBV29-1 . . CSVEGRIGVGYTF TGCAGCGTTGAAGGGCGGATAGGGGTTGGCTACACCTTC
TRBJ1-6 TRBV2 . TRBD1 CASSGYRGGSPLHF TGTGCCAGCAGTGGCTACAGGGGTGGTTCACCCCTCCACTTT
TRBJ2-7 TRBV20-1 . . CSARNRDNYEQYF TGCAGTGCTAGAAACCGGGACAACTACGAGCAGTACTTC
TRBJ2-5 TRBV15 once . CATSSLQETQYF TGTGCCACCAGCAGCCTTCAAGAGACCCAGTACTTC
TRBJ2-5 TRBV12-3/TRBV12-4 medium-sized . CASSPPEGETQYF TGTGCCAGCAGTCCTCCGGAGGGGGAGACCCAGTACTTC
TRBJ2-5 TRBV9 . . CASAGGGQETQYF TGTGCCAGCGCCGGGGGCGGCCAAGAGACCCAGTACTTC
TRBJ2-7 TRBV28 . . CASSRNWDQYF TGTGCCAGCAGCCGAAACTGGGACCAGTACTTC
TRBJ2-7 TRBV27 . . CASSRPGRRQYF TGTGCCAGCAGTAGACCAGGCAGGCGGCAGTACTTC
TRBJ1-5 TRBV6-6 . . CAARDSNQPQHF TGTGCCGCTCGTGATAGCAATCAGCCCCAGCATTTT
TRBJ2-5 TRBV20-1 . TRBD2 CSASLPGLAGGETQYF TGCAGTGCTAGCCTTCCGGGACTAGCGGGAGGGGAGACCCAGTACTTC
TRBJ2-7 TRBV5-6 . TRBD1 CASSLDQGASYEQYF TGTGCCAGCAGCTTAGACCAGGGGGCGTCCTACGAGCAGTACTTC
TRBJ2-5 TRBV29-1 . . CSAHLVASPETQYF TGCAGCGCCCACTTGGTTGCGAGTCCGGAGACCCAGTACTTC
TRBJ1-6 TRBV5-1 once TRBD1 CASSGTGREFNSPLHF TGCGCCAGCAGCGGGACAGGCCGAGAGTTTAATTCACCCCTCCACTTT
TRBJ2-1 TRBV29-1 . . CSVAGLNEQFF TGCAGCGTGGCAGGGCTCAATGAGCAGTTCTTC
TRBJ2-7 TRBV29-1 . TRBD2 CSVGRRGGRAGSYEQYF TGCAGCGTTGGACGACGCGGCGGGAGGGCCGGGAGCTACGAGCAGTACTTC
TRBJ2-4 TRBV15 . . CATSRETTKIQYF TGTGCCACCAGCAGAGAGACTACCAAGATTCAGTACTTC
TRBJ1-1 TRBV4-2 . TRBD1 CASSPDRVISSEAFF TGTGCCAGCAGCCCAGACAGGGTGATAAGCTCTGAAGCTTTCTTT
TRBJ2-7 TRBV4-1 . TRBD1 CASRGQGTYDEQYF TGCGCCAGCCGAGGACAGGGGACCTACGACGAGCAGTACTTC
TRBJ2-5 TRBV29-1 . TRBD2 CSVEGASGIQETQYF TGCAGCGTTGAAGGGGCTAGCGGGATCCAAGAGACCCAGTACTTC
TRBJ2-1 TRBV9 . TRBD2 CASSVGLANNEQFF TGTGCCAGCAGCGTGGGACTAGCGAACAATGAGCAGTTCTTC
TRBJ1-2 TRBV5-4 . TRBD1 CASSFKTGVYGYTF TGTGCCAGCAGCTTTAAGACAGGGGTCTATGGCTACACCTTC
TRBJ2-3 TRBV7-9 . . CASSPPAGTDTQYF TGTGCCAGCTCTCCCCCAGCTGGCACAGATACGCAGTATTTT
TRBJ1-6 TRBV12-3/TRBV12-4 . . CASSLLRENSPLHF TGTGCCAGCAGTTTGCTCAGGGAAAATTCACCCCTCCACTTT
TRBJ2-3 TRBV27 . TRBD2 CASSLRPSGRVADTQYF TGTGCCAGCAGTTTACGACCTAGCGGGAGGGTGGCAGATACGCAGTATTTT
TRBJ1-1 TRBV25-1 . TRBD1 CASGGQGNTEAFF TGTGCCAGCGGCGGACAGGGAAACACTGAAGCTTTCTTT
TRBJ1-4 TRBV6-1 . . CASSGGRTVTNEKLFF TGTGCCAGCAGTGGAGGGCGGACAGTTACTAATGAAAAACTGTTTTTT
TRBJ1-5 TRBV14 . . CASSQDGLIQHF TGTGCCAGCAGCCAAGACGGCCTAATCCAGCATTTT
TRBJ2-1 TRBV9 . . CASSVESSNEQFF TGTGCCAGCAGCGTAGAGTCCAGCAATGAGCAGTTCTTC
TRBJ2-5 TRBV12-3/TRBV12-4 . TRBD2 CASSQRGGPETQYF TGTGCCAGCAGCCAGCGGGGGGGACCCGAGACCCAGTACTTC
TRBJ2-5 TRBV27 . TRBD1 CASSWTGGRETQYF TGTGCCAGCAGTTGGACAGGGGGAAGGGAGACCCAGTACTTC
TRBJ2-7 TRBV29-1 . . CSVEDLEMGQYF TGCAGCGTTGAAGATCTTGAGATGGGGCAGTACTTC
TRBJ2-2 TRBV7-9 . TRBD2 CASSYGGANTGELFF TGTGCCAGCAGCTACGGGGGGGCGAACACCGGGGAGCTGTTTTTT
TRBJ1-2 TRBV29-1 . . CSAHGQHGYTF TGCAGCGCACACGGACAGCATGGCTACACCTTC
TRBJ2-1 TRBV9 . . CASSVVTVGHNEQFF TGTGCCAGCAGCGTAGTAACCGTGGGGCACAATGAGCAGTTCTTC
TRBJ2-7 TRBV19 once . CASSEQLKVYEQYF TGTGCCAGTAGTGAACAGTTGAAAGTCTACGAGCAGTACTTC
TRBJ1-5 TRBV20-1 . . CSARGPWGQPQHF TGCAGTGCTAGAGGCCCGTGGGGTCAGCCCCAGCATTTT
TRBJ1-3 TRBV7-9 . . CASSSVDTIYF TGTGCCAGCTCGTCCGTAGACACCATATATTTT
TRBJ2-2 TRBV9 . TRBD1 CAGQGATGELFF TGTGCCGGACAGGGGGCGACCGGGGAGCTGTTTTTT